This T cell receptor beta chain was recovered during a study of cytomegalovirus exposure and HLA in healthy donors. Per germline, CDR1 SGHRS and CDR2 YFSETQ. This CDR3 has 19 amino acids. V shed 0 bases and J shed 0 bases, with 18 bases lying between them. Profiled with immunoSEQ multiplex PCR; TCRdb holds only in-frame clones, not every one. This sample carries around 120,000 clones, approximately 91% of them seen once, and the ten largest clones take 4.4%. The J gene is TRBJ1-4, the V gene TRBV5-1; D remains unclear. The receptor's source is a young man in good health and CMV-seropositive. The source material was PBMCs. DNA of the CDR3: TGCGCCAGCAGCTTGGGACCACCCGCCTACACAGCAACTAATGAAAAACTGTTTTTT. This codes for CASSLGPPAYTATNEKLFF.